The 19 T cell receptor beta chains below come from one sample, sequenced in a study of OX40 agonist ivuxolimab in advanced cancers. Profiling relied on immunoSEQ multiplex PCR, and the TCRdb table lists in-frame clones only, not all of them. The top ten clones hold about 25% of a sample with around 23,000 clones, 70% to 90% of them seen once. Sample: CD4+ or CD8+ T cells sorted from blood, taken in a trial of the OX40 agonist ivuxolimab. The receptors here all came from an adult with an advanced solid tumor such as melanoma, head and neck, liver or kidney cancer.

V and J are TRBV6-1 and TRBJ2-3; D possibly uses TRBD1 or TRBD2 (5 bases each). Germline V gene lookup returns CDR1 MNHNS and CDR2 SASEGT. The ends were cut back, 4 bases at V and 4 bases at J, with 15 bases in the middle. This CDR3 spans 15 amino acids. The CDR3 protein is CASSALFGAADTQYF. The CDR3, as DNA: TGTGCCAGCAGTGCCTTGTTCGGGGCCGCAGATACGCAGTATTTT.

The chain joins TRBV15 to TRBJ2-7, with 8 bases identical to TRBD1. Germline V lookup: CDR1 LNHNV, CDR2 YYDKDF (reference sequence). There are 13 residues in the CDR3. The J segment lost 13 bases and the V segment lost 0 bases, leaving 8 bases of the junction unmatched. The CDR3 DNA sequence: TGTGCCACCAGCAGAGATCGTGCGACAGGGGCTTACTTC. This encodes CATSRDRATGAYF.

This clone was seen a handful of times. The chain joins TRBV10-3 to TRBJ1-2; 10 bases are a match to TRBD1. There are 16 residues in the CDR3. Germline V gene data show CDR1 as ENHRY and CDR2 as SYGVKD. J lost 6 bases, V lost 10 bases, and 17 bases had no gene match. This CDR3 is CATRFFLGQGTDGYTF. CDR3 sequence (DNA): TGTGCCACCCGTTTCTTCTTGGGACAGGGGACAGATGGCTACACCTTC.

Written as DNA, the CDR3 is TGTGCCTGGAGTCGGGACAGGGGCTCAGATACGCAGTATTTT. As protein: CAWSRDRGSDTQYF. The chain combines TRBV30 with TRBJ2-3; 10 bases align to TRBD1. After removal of 2 bases from V and 4 bases from J, the junction contained 3 bases not matched to a gene. This CDR3 has 14 amino acids. Germline V gives CDR1 GTSNPN, CDR2 SVGIG (reference sequence).

The chain has TRBV14 and TRBJ1-4; the D gene is possibly TRBD1 (6 bases). Germline assignment: CDR1 SGHDN and CDR2 FVKESK. V was pared by 1 base and J by 4 bases, with 16 bases between. The CDR3 has 17 amino acids. The DNA of the CDR3 is TGTGCCAGCAGCCAAGGGAGGAGACAGGACTATAATGAAAAACTGTTTTTT. Its protein product is CASSQGRRQDYNEKLFF.

V and J are TRBV19 and TRBJ2-1, with D possibly being TRBD2 (6 bases). Per the germline V gene, CDR1 is LNHDA and CDR2 is SQIVND (reference sequence). This CDR3 spans 13 amino acids. The V and J ends lost 5 bases and 6 bases respectively, with 11 bases between them. In nucleotides, the CDR3 is TGTGCCAGTAGTGTAGGACTAAGCAATGAGCAGTTCTTC. Translated, it gives CASSVGLSNEQFF.

This chain uses TRBV19 with TRBJ2-7, with TRBD2 matching 11 bases. Germline V gene lookup returns CDR1 LNHDA and CDR2 SQIVND (reference sequence). This CDR3 region has 15 residues. J was trimmed by 6 bases and V by 1 base; bases with no gene match: 5. CDR3 loop: CASSIVAGGPAEQYF. Here the CDR3 DNA reads TGTGCCAGTAGTATAGTAGCGGGAGGGCCGGCCGAGCAGTACTTC.

The chain couples TRBV5-6 to TRBJ2-7; tentatively, D is TRBD2 (5 bases). V dropped 4 bases and J dropped 7 bases, with 15 bases sitting between them. Germline V gene lookup returns CDR1 SGHDT and CDR2 YYEEEE. This CDR3 contains 13 residues. The CDR3 DNA reads TGTGCCAGCAGCCGGGTCGGGGTTGGGGAGCAGTACTTC. Translating it yields CASSRVGVGEQYF.

V and J are TRBV6-6 and TRBJ2-7, with 7 bases aligning to TRBD2. The CDR3 consists of 15 residues. V was clipped by 8 bases and J by 2 bases; unmatched bases: 12. CDR1 MNHNY and CDR2 SVGAGI come from the germline V gene (reference sequence). The DNA of the CDR3 is TGTGCCAGCGCCCAGGGAGGGCAGTCTACCTACGAGCAGTACTTC. Translation: CASAQGGQSTYEQYF.

The chain uses TRBV11-1 and TRBJ2-7; D uncertain. V dropped 1 base and J dropped 5 bases, with 12 bases sitting between them. CDR3 length equals 14 residues. The V gene's germline CDR1 is SGHAT and CDR2 FQDESV (reference sequence). The CDR3 DNA reads TGTGCCAGCAGCTTAGGGGCTCCGACCCACGAGCAGTACTTC. Its translation: CASSLGAPTHEQYF.

The rearrangement uses TRBV6-5 and TRBJ2-2; D not certain. With 0 bases removed from V and 7 bases from J, the gap between germline ends came to 9 bases. Germline V gene sequence: CDR1 MNHEY, CDR2 SVGAGI. The length of the CDR3 is 14 residues. CDR3 sequence: CASSYSTLYGELFF. The CDR3 DNA reads as TGTGCCAGCAGTTACTCGACCCTCTACGGGGAGCTGTTTTTT.

The V call is TRBV9, the J call TRBJ2-5, with a possible D match to TRBD2 (5 bases). V shed 3 bases and J shed 5 bases, with 17 bases lying between them. This CDR3 contains 15 residues. Looked up from germline, CDR1 is SGDLS and CDR2 is YYNGEE. CDR3 sequence reads: CASSEGGLAWETQYF. DNA for the CDR3: TGTGCCAGCAGCGAAGGAGGTCTGGCCTGGGAGACCCAGTACTTC.

The chain is built from TRBV9 and TRBJ2-7; TRBD1 aligns across 7 bases. J gave up 1 base and V 10 bases, and 11 bases lay outside the gene matches. Germline V gene data show CDR1 as SGDLS and CDR2 as YYNGEE. The CDR3 is 14 amino acids. The CDR3 sequence: CASSQGDLSYEQYF. The CDR3 DNA is TGTGCCTCCTCCCAGGGGGACCTATCCTACGAGCAGTACTTC.

The chain recombines TRBV5-5 with TRBJ2-1; D call uncertain. With 0 bases removed from V and 2 bases from J, the gap between germline ends came to 3 bases. Germline CDR1 and CDR2: SGHKS and YYEKEE (reference sequence). This CDR3 is built from 13 residues. The CDR3 bases are TGTGCCAGCAGCTTGGAGGCCTACAATGAGCAGTTCTTC. It translates to CASSLEAYNEQFF.

The rearrangement joins TRBV30 to TRBJ2-1; TRBD2 matches 9 bases. This CDR3 has 14 amino acids. Germline trimming cut 4 bases from V and 4 bases from J; bases unmatched to any gene: 5. Germline V gene data show CDR1 as GTSNPN and CDR2 as SVGIG (reference sequence). CDR3 DNA sequence: TGTGCCTGGACCATGCGGGAGGGTTACAATGAGCAGTTCTTC. It translates to CAWTMREGYNEQFF.

The CDR3 DNA reads TGTGCCAGCACCGTCACAGGGGATTATGAAGCTTTCTTT. It is translated as CASTVTGDYEAFF. The chain carries TRBV7-9 and TRBJ1-1; 7 bases are a match to TRBD1. The V gene end was trimmed by 7 bases and the J gene end by 7 bases; junction bases not matched to a gene: 9. This CDR3 spans 13 amino acids. Per the germline V gene, CDR1 is SEHNR and CDR2 is FQNEAQ (reference sequence).

J is TRBJ2-6 and V is TRBV19; D uncertain. V lost 6 bases to trimming and J lost 0 bases, with 6 bases between them. This CDR3 is built from 14 residues. CDR1 and CDR2 (germline): LNHDA, SQIVND (reference sequence). CDR3 DNA: TGTGCCAGTAGCATGGACTCTGGGGCCAACGTCCTGACTTTC. Residues: CASSMDSGANVLTF.

V gene TRBV2 combines with J gene TRBJ1-3; D is uncertain. The germline V gene has CDR1 SNHLY and CDR2 FYNNEI. Between the trimmed V and J ends, which lost 4 bases and 3 bases, there was a span of 7 bases. The CDR3 sequence is 13 residues long. The CDR3 DNA reads TGTGCCAGCAGTGGGCCCGATGGAAACACCATATATTTT. This translates into CASSGPDGNTIYF.

The chain joins TRBV29-1 to TRBJ2-7; TRBD2 matches 7 bases. The germline gives CDR1 SQVTM, CDR2 ANQGSEA. This CDR3 spans 13 amino acids. Losses at the gene ends were 6 bases for V and 0 bases for J; bases not matched to a gene: 5. CDR3 region: CSVLAATSYEQYF. The CDR3, as DNA: TGCAGCGTCCTAGCGGCGACCTCCTACGAGCAGTACTTC.